Below are 16 T cell receptor beta chains sequenced from a single sample in a study of T cells in Graves' hyperthyroidism and ophthalmopathy. TCR beta CDR3 sequences were amplified from RNA transcripts. The HTBI primer set was used in a first-round RT-PCR of the TCR CDR3. TCRdb reprocessed the multiplex PCR reads with MiXCR, giving one entry per CDR3 protein. Among around 420,000 distinct CDR3 sequences listed, 15% to 18% were seen once. The sequenced sample was blood. The receptors come from a young woman with Graves' hyperthyroidism.

Many counts were recorded for this clonotype. The chain links TRBV12-3 or TRBV12-4 to TRBJ2-3; D not certain. Between the trimmed V and J ends, which lost 6 bases and 4 bases, there was a span of 5 bases. The CDR3 covers 11 residues. The CDR3 is CASRYADTQYF. CDR3 in DNA: TGTGCCAGCAGGTACGCAGATACGCAGTATTTT.

The chain is built from TRBV18 and TRBJ2-2, with unresolved D. Germline CDR1 KGHSH, CDR2 LQKENI. V shed 6 bases and J shed 0 bases, with 17 bases lying between them. This CDR3 has 17 amino acids. The CDR3 DNA is TGTGCCAGCTCCCCCGAACAGCTACTAACGAACACCGGGGAGCTGTTTTTT. It yields the protein CASSPEQLLTNTGELFF.

This clonotype appeared many times. The chain links TRBV19 to TRBJ1-5; a weak D match, TRBD1 (5 bases). CDR1 and CDR2 (germline): LNHDA, SQIVND (reference sequence). The CDR3 is 15 residues long. Trimming stripped 0 bases from V and 6 bases from J, with 12 bases between. CDR3 nucleotides: TGTGCCAGTAGTATAGAAGGGGTCAGTGGTCAGCCCCAGCATTTT. Translating it yields CASSIEGVSGQPQHF.

This clonotype occurred many times. This chain connects TRBV20-1 to TRBJ1-2, with D perhaps TRBD1 (5 bases). CDR1 is DFQATT and CDR2 is SNEGSKA in the germline V gene (reference sequence). There are 12 residues in the CDR3. V was pared by 3 bases and J by 0 bases, with 5 bases between. CDR3 nucleotides: TGCAGTGCTAGGGACACTAACTATGGCTACACCTTC. It is translated as CSARDTNYGYTF.

This clonotype was recorded at least ten times. The V and J genes are TRBV7-9 and TRBJ2-7, with D perhaps matching TRBD1 (5 bases). V dropped 0 bases and J dropped 2 bases, with 11 bases sitting between them. The CDR3 is 15 residues long. The germline gives CDR1 SEHNR, CDR2 FQNEAQ (reference sequence). The CDR3 DNA reads as TGTGCCAGCAGCTTAGCAGCCAGGGTCACCTACGAGCAGTACTTC. Translation: CASSLAARVTYEQYF.

This clonotype was found many times. The genes are TRBV4-1 and TRBJ2-5, with D tentatively TRBD1 or TRBD2 (5 bases each). Germline CDR1 MGHRA, CDR2 YSYEKL. With 0 bases removed from V and 5 bases from J, the gap between germline ends came to 13 bases. The CDR3 has 15 residues. The CDR3 loop is CASSQDPGRWETQYF. The DNA for the CDR3 is TGCGCCAGCAGCCAAGATCCGGGACGGTGGGAGACCCAGTACTTC.

The chain employs TRBV6-2 or TRBV6-3 and TRBJ2-2; D is uncertain. In germline, CDR1 is MNHEY, CDR2 SVGEGT. Trimming removed 5 bases from V and 6 bases from J, with 10 bases in between. This CDR3 comprises 13 residues. CDR3 DNA sequence: TGTGCCAGCAGTAGGGTGGACCCCGGGGAGCTGTTTTTT. Amino acids: CASSRVDPGELFF.

The chain combines TRBV6-5 with TRBJ2-6; perhaps TRBD2 as D (5 bases). Trimming took off 0 bases at V and 4 bases at J, with 13 bases between the two ends. The V gene's germline CDR1 is MNHEY and CDR2 SVGAGI. There are 17 residues in the CDR3. CDR3 region: CASSYSWELIGANVLTF. The CDR3 DNA sequence: TGTGCCAGCAGTTACTCTTGGGAGCTCATCGGGGCCAACGTCCTGACTTTC.

This sequence joins TRBV20-1 and TRBJ2-3; 8 bases are shared with TRBD2. With V trimmed by 3 bases and J by 6 bases, 11 bases remained unmatched. This CDR3 spans 15 amino acids. Germline V gene data show CDR1 as DFQATT and CDR2 as SNEGSKA (reference sequence). The CDR3 bases are TGCAGTGCTAGCACGGCGCGGGGGGCCGGGGATACGCAGTATTTT. Amino acid sequence: CSASTARGAGDTQYF.

At least ten counts were recorded for this clonotype. This chain connects TRBV11-2 to TRBJ1-3, with D uncertain. CDR1 and CDR2 from the germline V gene are SGHAT and FQNNGV. CDR3 length: 14 residues. Trimming took 5 bases from V and 0 from J, leaving 8 bases between them. The CDR3 is CASSVSLSGNTIYF. The CDR3 coding sequence is TGTGCCAGCAGCGTCAGCCTCTCTGGAAACACCATATATTTT.

The sample holds many counts of this clonotype. The J gene is TRBJ2-3, the V gene TRBV6-4; TRBD1 is a possible D gene (5 bases). CDR3 size: 13 residues. With 5 bases removed from V and 2 bases from J, the gap between germline ends came to 8 bases. Germline CDR1 reads MRHNA; CDR2 reads SNTAGT. The CDR3 DNA reads TGTGCCAGCAGTAGACAGTACACAGATACGCAGTATTTT. Translated: CASSRQYTDTQYF.

The table lists this clonotype with a count of one. Its ends do not fully match the called genes, so a read error is possible. This sequence joins TRBV5-5 and TRBJ2-5; TRBD2 is a possible D gene (7 bases). The germline V gene encodes CDR1 SGHKS and CDR2 YYEKEE (reference sequence). The CDR3 sequence is 15 residues long. CDR3 DNA: TGTGCCAGCAGCTCCCGGGGGGCCGGGCAAGAGGCCCAGTACTTC. Its protein is CASSSRGAGQEAQYF. Looking up the rest from reference TRBV5-5 and TRBJ2-5 gives the full variable domain: DAGVTQSPTHLIKTRGQQVTLRCSPISGHKSVSWYQQVLGQGPQFIFQYYEKEERGRGNFPDRFSARQFPNYSSELNVNALLLGDSALYLCASSSRGAGQEAQYFGPGTRLLVL.

This sequence joins TRBV30 and TRBJ2-7; 11 bases fit TRBD2. Germline V gene lookup returns CDR1 GTSNPN and CDR2 SVGIG (reference sequence). V lost 6 bases, J lost 3 bases, and 7 bases stayed unmatched. The CDR3 spans 14 residues. CDR3 nucleotide sequence: TGTGCCTGCACCCCGCTAGCGGGAGGCTACGAGCAGTACTTC. Protein: CACTPLAGGYEQYF.

This chain connects TRBV12-3 or TRBV12-4 to TRBJ2-5, with TRBD2 matching 9 bases. V lost 2 bases, J lost 0 bases, and 16 bases stayed unmatched. CDR3 size: 20 residues. The CDR3 loop reads CASSLRRAGGTFQYQETQYF. In DNA, the CDR3 is TGTGCCAGCAGTTTACGCCGAGCGGGAGGAACCTTCCAGTACCAAGAGACCCAGTACTTC.

CDR3 sequence: CASSLQDRENSPLHF. CDR3 nucleotide sequence: TGCGCCAGCAGCTTGCAGGACAGAGAAAATTCACCCCTCCACTTT. The chain is built from TRBV5-1 and TRBJ1-6, with D tentatively TRBD1 (6 bases). Trimming stripped 1 base from V and 7 bases from J, with 12 bases between. The CDR3 extends over 15 amino acids. Germline CDR1 reads SGHRS; CDR2 reads YFSETQ.

Comments on this clonotype: This may stem from a read error, because a much larger clone lies one nucleotide away. The V call is TRBV18, the J call TRBJ1-2; possible D gene TRBD1, 5 bases. CDR3 length: 14 amino acids. Germline V gene sequence: CDR1 KGHSH, CDR2 LQKENI. CDR3 sequence: CASPPPKGSYGYTF. The DNA for the CDR3 is TGTGCCAGCCCACCACCGAAGGGGAGCTATGGCTACACCTTC.